This TCR beta chain was captured by sequencing in a study of memory CD4+ T cells and cytomegalovirus serostatus. Sequencing was performed with immunoSEQ multiplex PCR; in TCRdb, only in-frame clones are kept and a portion is missing. Among some 39,000 clones listed, roughly 77% were seen once. Germline loops: CDR1 SGHRS, CDR2 YFSETQ. Trimming left V 5 bases short and J 1 base short, with 9 bases between. The CDR3 has 13 amino acids. Single viable CD3+CD4+CD8-CD45RO+ cells were sorted as the memory CD4+ T cells. The genes are TRBV5-1 and TRBJ2-5; D possibly corresponds to TRBD2 (6 bases). This TCR derives from an adult in good health and CMV-seronegative. The sequenced sample consisted of memory CD4+ T cells from blood. The CDR3 loop reads CASRVGSQETQYF. The CDR3 DNA reads as TGCGCCAGCAGGGTCGGGAGCCAAGAGACCCAGTACTTC.